Detailed here is one TCR beta chain. Its antigen is not identified. The source of the sample is a study of T-cell memory formation after mild COVID-19. For the study at large: TCR clusters mostly belonged to single donors.

Study-level results: Contracting CD8+ clones were enriched in EMRA, CD4+ mainly in CM and EM. Detection of some responders pre-infection suggested pre-existing cross-reactive memory T cells participated.

The V gene's germline CDR1 is SQVTM and CDR2 ANQGSEA. CDR3 length: 13 residues. Germline trimming cut 6 bases from V and 2 bases from J; bases unmatched to any gene: 1. One entry per CDR3 protein results from TCRdb running MiXCR on the 5' RACE reads. The sample records 250,000 to 300,000 distinct CDR3 sequences, 15% to 20% being singletons. The genes are TRBV29-1 and TRBJ2-5; TRBD2 matches at 12 bases. This TCR was sampled from a man younger than 35 who had mild COVID-19 (a few samples of this study predate the infection). Cell type and time point are not known. The source material was PBMCs or a T cell subset sorted from them (not recorded which). CDR3 protein: CSVGTSGQETQYF. CDR3 nucleotide sequence: TGCAGCGTAGGGACTAGCGGGCAAGAGACCCAGTACTTC.